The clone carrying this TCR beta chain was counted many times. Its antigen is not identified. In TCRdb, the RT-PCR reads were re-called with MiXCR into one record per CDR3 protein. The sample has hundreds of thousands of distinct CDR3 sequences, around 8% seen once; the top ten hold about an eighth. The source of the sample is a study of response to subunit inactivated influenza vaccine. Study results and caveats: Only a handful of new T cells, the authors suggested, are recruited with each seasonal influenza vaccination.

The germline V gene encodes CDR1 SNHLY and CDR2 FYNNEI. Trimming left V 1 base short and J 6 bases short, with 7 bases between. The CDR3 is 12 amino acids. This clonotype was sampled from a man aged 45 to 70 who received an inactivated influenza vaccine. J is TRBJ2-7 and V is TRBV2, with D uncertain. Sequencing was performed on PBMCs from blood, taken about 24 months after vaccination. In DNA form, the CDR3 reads TGTGCCAGCAGTGAAGGGCTCCTCGAGCAGTACTTC. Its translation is CASSEGLLEQYF.